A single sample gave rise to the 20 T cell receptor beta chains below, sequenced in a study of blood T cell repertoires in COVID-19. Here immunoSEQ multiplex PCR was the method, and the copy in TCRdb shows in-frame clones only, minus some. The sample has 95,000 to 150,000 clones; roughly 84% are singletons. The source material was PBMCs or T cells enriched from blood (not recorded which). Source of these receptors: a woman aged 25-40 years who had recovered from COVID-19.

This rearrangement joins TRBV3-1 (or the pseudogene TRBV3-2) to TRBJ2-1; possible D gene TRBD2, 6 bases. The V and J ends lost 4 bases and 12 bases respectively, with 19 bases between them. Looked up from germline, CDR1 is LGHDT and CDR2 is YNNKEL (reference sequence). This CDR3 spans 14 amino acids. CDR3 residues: CASSPRDSRSGQFF. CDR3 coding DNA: TGTGCCAGCAGCCCGAGGGACTCCCGTTCGGGGCAGTTCTTC.

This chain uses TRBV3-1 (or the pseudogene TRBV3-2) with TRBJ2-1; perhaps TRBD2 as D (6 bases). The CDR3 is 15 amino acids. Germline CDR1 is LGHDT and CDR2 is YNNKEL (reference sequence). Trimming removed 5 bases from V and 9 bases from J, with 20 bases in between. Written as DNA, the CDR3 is TGTGCCAGCAGCGCCCCCACGGGAGCGTTGAGTGAGCAGTTCTTC. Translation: CASSAPTGALSEQFF.

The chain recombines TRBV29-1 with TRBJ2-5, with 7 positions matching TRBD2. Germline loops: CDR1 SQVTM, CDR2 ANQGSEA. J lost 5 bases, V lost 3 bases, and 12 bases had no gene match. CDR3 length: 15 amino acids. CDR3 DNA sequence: TGCAGCGTTGATGGGCGGGAGAAGGGTTGGGAGACCCAGTACTTC. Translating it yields CSVDGREKGWETQYF.

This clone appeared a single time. The CDR3 loop reads CASSVDRPLETEAFF. The CDR3 DNA reads TGTGCCAGTAGTGTGGACAGGCCACTAGAAACTGAAGCTTTCTTT. The chain joins TRBV19 to TRBJ1-1; 7 positions agree with TRBD1. Germline V lookup: CDR1 LNHDA, CDR2 SQIVND (reference sequence). CDR3 length: 15 amino acids. J was trimmed by 5 bases and V by 5 bases; bases with no gene match: 11.

CDR3 DNA sequence: TGTGCCAGCAGCCCATCGGGCGTCGCGGGAGGTTTTTACGAGCAGTACTTC. Translated, it gives CASSPSGVAGGFYEQYF. This sequence joins TRBV14 and TRBJ2-7; 8 nucleotides match TRBD2. This CDR3 region has 17 residues. From germline, CDR1 is SGHDN and CDR2 FVKESK. J gave up 4 bases and V 4 bases, and 15 bases lay outside the gene matches.

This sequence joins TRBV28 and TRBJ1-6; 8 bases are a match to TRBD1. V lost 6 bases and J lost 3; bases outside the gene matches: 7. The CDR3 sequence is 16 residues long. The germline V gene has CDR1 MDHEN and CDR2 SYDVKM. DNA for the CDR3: TGTGCCAGCAGCCGGGGACAGGACCTCTATAATTCACCCCTCCACTTT. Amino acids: CASSRGQDLYNSPLHF.

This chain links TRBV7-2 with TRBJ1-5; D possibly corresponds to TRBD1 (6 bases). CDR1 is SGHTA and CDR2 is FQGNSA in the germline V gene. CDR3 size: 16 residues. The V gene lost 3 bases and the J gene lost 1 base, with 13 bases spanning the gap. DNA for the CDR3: TGTGCCAGCAGCTTGCAAGGGACATCCAGCAATCAGCCCCAGCATTTT. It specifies CASSLQGTSSNQPQHF.

This CDR3 reads CASSLHGPYEQYF. The CDR3 DNA sequence: TGTGCCAGCAGCTTGCACGGTCCCTACGAGCAGTACTTC. The chain carries TRBV5-4 and TRBJ2-7; D unclear. The CDR3 has 13 amino acids. The V gene lost 1 base and the J gene lost 2 bases, with 7 bases spanning the gap. The V gene's germline CDR1 is SGHNT and CDR2 YYREEE (reference sequence).

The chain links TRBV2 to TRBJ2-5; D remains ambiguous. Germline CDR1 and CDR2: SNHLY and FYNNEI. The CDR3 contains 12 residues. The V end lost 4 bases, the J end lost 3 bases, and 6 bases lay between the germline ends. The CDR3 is CASSVQKETQYF. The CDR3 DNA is TGTGCCAGCAGTGTACAAAAAGAGACCCAGTACTTC.

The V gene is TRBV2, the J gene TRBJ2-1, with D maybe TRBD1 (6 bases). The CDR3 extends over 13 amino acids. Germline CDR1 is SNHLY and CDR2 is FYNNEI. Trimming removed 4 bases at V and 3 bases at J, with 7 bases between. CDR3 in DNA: TGTGCCAGCAGTGGGACAGTCTACAATGAGCAGTTCTTC. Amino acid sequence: CASSGTVYNEQFF.

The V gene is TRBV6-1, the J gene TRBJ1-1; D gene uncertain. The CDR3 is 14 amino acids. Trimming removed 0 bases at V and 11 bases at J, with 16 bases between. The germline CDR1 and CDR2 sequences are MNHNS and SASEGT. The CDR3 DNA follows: TGTGCCAGCAGTGAAGCTGCAGAGACCCTGCGGGCTTTCTTT. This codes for CASSEAAETLRAFF.

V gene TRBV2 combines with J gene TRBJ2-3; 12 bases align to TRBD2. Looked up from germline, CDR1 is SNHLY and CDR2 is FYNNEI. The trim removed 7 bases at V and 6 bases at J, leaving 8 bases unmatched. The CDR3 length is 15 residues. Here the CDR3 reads CASTSGRGISDTQYF. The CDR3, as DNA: TGTGCCAGCACTAGCGGGAGGGGGATTTCCGATACGCAGTATTTT.

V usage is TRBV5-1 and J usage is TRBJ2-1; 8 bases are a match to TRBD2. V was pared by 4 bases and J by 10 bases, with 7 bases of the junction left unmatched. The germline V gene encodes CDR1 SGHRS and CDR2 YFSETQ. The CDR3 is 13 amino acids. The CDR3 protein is CASSRTAGGEQFF. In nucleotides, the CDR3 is TGCGCCAGCAGCCGAACCGCGGGAGGAGAGCAGTTCTTC.

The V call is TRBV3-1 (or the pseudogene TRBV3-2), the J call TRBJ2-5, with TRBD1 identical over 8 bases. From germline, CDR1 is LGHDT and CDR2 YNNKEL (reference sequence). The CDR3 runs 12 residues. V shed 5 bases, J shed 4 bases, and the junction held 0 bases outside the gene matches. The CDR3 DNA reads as TGTGCCAGCAGCGGACAGGGAGAGACCCAGTACTTC. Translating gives CASSGQGETQYF.

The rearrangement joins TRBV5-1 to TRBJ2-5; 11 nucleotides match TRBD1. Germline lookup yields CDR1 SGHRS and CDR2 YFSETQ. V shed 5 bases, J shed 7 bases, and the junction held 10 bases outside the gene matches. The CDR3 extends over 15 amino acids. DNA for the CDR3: TGCGCCAGCAGGATACAGGACAGGGGGCAGGGGACCCAGTACTTC. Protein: CASRIQDRGQGTQYF.

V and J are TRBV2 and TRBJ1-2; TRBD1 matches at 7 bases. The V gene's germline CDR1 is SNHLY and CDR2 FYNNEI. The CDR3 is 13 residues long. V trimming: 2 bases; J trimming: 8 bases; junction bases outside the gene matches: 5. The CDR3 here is CASSENRGYGYTF. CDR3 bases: TGTGCCAGCAGTGAAAACAGGGGATACGGCTACACCTTC.

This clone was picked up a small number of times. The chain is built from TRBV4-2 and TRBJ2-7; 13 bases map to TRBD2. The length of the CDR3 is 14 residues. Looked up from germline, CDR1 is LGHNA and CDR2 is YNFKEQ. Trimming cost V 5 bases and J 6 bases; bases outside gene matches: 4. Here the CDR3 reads CASSSRLAGGEQYF. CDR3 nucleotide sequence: TGTGCCAGCAGCTCGCGACTAGCGGGAGGCGAGCAGTACTTC.

The CDR3 DNA is TGCGCCAGCAGCCAAGGGGCAGGGGGTGGGATGAACACTGAAGCTTTCTTT. Translated: CASSQGAGGGMNTEAFF. The chain couples TRBV4-1 to TRBJ1-1, with 7 bases matching TRBD1. Germline assignment: CDR1 MGHRA and CDR2 YSYEKL. This CDR3 is built from 17 residues. The V and J ends lost 1 base and 0 bases, in that order; junction bases with no gene match: 8.

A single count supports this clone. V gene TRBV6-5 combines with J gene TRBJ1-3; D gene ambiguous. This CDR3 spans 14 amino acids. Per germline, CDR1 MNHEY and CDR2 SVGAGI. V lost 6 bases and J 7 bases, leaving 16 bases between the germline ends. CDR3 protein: CASSSHTDWNTIYF. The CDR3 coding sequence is TGTGCCAGCAGCTCCCACACCGATTGGAACACCATATATTTT.

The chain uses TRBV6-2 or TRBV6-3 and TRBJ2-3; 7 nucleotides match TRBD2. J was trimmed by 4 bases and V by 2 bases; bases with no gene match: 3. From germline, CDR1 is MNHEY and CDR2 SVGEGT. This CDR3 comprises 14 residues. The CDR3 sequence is CASSYPRGADTQYF. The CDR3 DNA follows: TGTGCCAGCAGTTACCCCCGGGGGGCAGATACGCAGTATTTT.